The sample holds a few counts of the clone carrying this TCR beta chain. TCRdb analysed the 5' RACE reads with MiXCR anew, one entry per CDR3 protein. The sample lists around 550,000 distinct CDR3 sequences; over 12% were seen once. The V gene's germline CDR1 is MGHDK and CDR2 SYGVNS. The ends lost 5 bases at V and 6 bases at J; junction bases unmatched: 7. The CDR3 is made up of 15 amino acids. This entry belongs to a study of identical twins. These data were also reused for a study on yellow fever vaccine responses in identical twins.

The chain carries TRBV25-1 and TRBJ2-1; TRBD1 matches at 10 bases. The clonotype comes from a woman in her late teens or twenties in good health. Material for sequencing was CD4+ T cells sorted from blood. The CDR3 sequence is CASSTTGTGVNEQFF. CDR3 coding DNA: TGTGCCAGCAGTACTACCGGGACAGGGGTCAATGAGCAGTTCTTC.